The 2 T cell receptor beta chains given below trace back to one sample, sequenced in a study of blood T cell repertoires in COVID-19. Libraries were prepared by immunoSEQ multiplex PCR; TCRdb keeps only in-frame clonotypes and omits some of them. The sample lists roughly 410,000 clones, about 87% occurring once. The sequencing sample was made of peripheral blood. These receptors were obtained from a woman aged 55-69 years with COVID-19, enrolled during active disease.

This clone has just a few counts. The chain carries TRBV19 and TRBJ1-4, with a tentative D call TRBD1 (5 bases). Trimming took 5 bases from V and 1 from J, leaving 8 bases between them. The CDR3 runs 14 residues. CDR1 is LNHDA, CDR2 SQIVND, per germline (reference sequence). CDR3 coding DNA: TGTGCCAGTAGTCCGACAGTAACTAATGAAAAACTGTTTTTT. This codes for CASSPTVTNEKLFF.

CDR3: CASSPGSRNSPLHF. The CDR3 region has the DNA TGTGCCAGCAGCCCGGGTAGCCGAAATTCACCCCTCCACTTT. The chain is built from TRBV25-1 and TRBJ1-6; D call uncertain. Trimming took off 6 bases at V and 7 bases at J, with 13 bases between the two ends. CDR1 and CDR2 (germline): MGHDK, SYGVNS. The CDR3 loop spans 14 amino acids.